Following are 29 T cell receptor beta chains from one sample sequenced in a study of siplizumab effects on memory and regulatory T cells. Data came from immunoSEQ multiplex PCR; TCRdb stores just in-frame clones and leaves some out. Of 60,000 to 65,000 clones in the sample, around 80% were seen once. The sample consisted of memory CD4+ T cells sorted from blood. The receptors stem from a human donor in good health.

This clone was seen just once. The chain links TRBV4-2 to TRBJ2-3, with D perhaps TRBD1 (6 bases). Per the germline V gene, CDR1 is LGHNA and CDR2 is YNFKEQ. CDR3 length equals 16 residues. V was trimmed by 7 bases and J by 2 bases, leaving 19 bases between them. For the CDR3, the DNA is TGTGCCAGCAAAACGGAAGGGGGAGATCACACAGATACGCAGTATTTT. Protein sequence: CASKTEGGDHTDTQYF.

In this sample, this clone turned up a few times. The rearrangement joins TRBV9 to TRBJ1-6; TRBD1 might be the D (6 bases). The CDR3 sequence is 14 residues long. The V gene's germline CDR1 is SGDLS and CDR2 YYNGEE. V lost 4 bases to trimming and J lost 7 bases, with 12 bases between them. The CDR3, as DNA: TGTGCCAGCAGCCCTCAGGGGTCGAATTCACCCCTCCACTTT. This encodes CASSPQGSNSPLHF.

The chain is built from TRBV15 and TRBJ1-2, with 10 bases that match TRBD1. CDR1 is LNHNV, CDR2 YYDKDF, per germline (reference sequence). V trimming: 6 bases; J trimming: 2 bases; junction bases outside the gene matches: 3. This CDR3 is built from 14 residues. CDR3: CATRRDRGNYGYTF. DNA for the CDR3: TGTGCCACCAGAAGGGACAGGGGAAACTATGGCTACACCTTC.

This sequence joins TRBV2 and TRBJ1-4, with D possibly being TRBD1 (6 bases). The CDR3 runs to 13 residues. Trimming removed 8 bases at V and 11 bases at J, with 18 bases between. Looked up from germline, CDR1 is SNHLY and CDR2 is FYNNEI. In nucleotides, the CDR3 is TGTGCCAGCGACCCGGCGGGGGCGCAGAAACTGTTTTTT. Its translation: CASDPAGAQKLFF. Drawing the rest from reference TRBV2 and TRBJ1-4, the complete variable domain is EPEVTQTPSHQVTQMGQEVILRCVPISNHLYFYWYRQILGQKVEFLVSFYNNEISEKSEIFDDQFSVERPDGSNFTLKIRSTKLEDSAMYFCASDPAGAQKLFFGSGTQLSVL.

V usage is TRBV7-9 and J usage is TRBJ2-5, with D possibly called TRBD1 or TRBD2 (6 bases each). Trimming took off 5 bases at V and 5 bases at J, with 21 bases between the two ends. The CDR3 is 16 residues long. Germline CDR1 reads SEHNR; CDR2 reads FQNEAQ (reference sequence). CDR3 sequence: CASSHLVGQGRETQYF. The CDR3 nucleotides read TGTGCCAGCAGCCATCTCGTCGGGCAGGGGAGGGAGACCCAGTACTTC.

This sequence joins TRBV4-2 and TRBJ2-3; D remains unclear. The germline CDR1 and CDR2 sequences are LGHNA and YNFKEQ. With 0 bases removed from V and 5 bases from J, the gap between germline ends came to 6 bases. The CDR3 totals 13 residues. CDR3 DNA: TGTGCCAGCAGCCAAGATTCTAAAGATACGCAGTATTTT. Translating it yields CASSQDSKDTQYF.

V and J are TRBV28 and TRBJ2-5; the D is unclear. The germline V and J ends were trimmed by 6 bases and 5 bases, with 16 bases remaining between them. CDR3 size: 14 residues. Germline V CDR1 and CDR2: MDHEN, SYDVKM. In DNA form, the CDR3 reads TGTGCCAGCAGCCTCGGTGGGGTTATGGAGACCCAGTACTTC. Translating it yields CASSLGGVMETQYF.

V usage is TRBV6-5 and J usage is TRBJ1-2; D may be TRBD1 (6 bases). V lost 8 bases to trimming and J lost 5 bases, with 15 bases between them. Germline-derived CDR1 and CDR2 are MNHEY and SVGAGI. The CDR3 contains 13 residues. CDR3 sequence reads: CASFRKGGYGYTF. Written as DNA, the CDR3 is TGTGCCAGCTTTAGGAAGGGGGGGTATGGCTACACCTTC.

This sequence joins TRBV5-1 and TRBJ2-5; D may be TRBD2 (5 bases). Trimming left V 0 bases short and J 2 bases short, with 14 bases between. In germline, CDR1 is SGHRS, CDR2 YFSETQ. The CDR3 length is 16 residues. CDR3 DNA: TGCGCCAGCAGCTTGGTGGGAGTAGGTAAACAAGAGACCCAGTACTTC. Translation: CASSLVGVGKQETQYF.

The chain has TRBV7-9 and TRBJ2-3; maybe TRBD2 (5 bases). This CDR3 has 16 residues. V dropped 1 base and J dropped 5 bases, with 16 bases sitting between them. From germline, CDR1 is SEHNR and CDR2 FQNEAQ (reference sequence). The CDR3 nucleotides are TGTGCCAGCAGCTTAGGTGGGAGCCTCGGCCGAGATACGCAGTATTTT. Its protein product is CASSLGGSLGRDTQYF.

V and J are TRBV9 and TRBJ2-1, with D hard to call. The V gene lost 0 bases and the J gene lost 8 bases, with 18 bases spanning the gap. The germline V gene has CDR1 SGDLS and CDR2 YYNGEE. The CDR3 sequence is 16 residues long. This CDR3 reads CASSVATQTLNHEQFF. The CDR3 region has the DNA TGTGCCAGCAGCGTAGCTACCCAAACACTCAACCATGAGCAGTTCTTC.

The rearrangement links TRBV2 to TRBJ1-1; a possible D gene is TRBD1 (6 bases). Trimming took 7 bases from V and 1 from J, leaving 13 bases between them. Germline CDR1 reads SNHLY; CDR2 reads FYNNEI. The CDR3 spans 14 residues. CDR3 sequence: CASIRGGRNTEAFF. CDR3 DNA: TGTGCCAGCATTAGGGGGGGGAGGAACACTGAAGCTTTCTTT.

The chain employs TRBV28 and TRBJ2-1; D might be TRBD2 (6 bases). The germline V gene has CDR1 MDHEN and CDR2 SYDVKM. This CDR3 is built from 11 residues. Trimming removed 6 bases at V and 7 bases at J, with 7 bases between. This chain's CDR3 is CASRRGNEQFF. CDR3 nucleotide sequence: TGTGCCAGCAGACGGGGGAATGAGCAGTTCTTC.

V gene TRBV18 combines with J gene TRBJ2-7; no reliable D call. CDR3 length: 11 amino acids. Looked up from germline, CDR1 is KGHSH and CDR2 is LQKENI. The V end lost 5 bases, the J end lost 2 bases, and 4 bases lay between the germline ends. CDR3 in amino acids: CASSDTYEQYF. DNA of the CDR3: TGTGCCAGCTCAGACACCTACGAGCAGTACTTC.

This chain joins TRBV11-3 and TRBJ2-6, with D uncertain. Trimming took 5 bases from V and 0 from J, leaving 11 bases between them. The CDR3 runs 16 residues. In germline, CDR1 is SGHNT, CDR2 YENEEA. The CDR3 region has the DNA TGTGCCAGCAGCACTCGGTCGCCCTCTGGGGCCAACGTCCTGACTTTC. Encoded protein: CASSTRSPSGANVLTF.

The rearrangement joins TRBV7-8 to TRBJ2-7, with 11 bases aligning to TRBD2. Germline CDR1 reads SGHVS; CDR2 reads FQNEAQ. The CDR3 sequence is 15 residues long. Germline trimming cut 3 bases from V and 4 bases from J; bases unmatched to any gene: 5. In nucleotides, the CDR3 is TGTGCCAGCAGCTTCCCGACTAGCGGGGTTTACGAGCAGTACTTC. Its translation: CASSFPTSGVYEQYF.

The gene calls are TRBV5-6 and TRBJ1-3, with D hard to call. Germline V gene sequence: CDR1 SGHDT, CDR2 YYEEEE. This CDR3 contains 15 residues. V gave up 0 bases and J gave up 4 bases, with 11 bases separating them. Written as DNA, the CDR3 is TGTGCCAGCAGCTTGGCATCCCTCGGAGGAAACACCATATATTTT. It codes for CASSLASLGGNTIYF.

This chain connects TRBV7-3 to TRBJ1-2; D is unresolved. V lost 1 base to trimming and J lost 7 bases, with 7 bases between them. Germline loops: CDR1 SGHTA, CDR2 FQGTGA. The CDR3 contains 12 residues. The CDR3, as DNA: TGTGCCAGCAGCTTAAGCTCCTCTGGCTACACCTTC. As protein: CASSLSSSGYTF.

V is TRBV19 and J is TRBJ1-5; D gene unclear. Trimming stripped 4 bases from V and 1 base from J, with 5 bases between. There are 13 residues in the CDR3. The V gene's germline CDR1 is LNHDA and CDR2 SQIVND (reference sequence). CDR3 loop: CASSTQSNQPQHF. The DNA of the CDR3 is TGTGCCAGTAGTACACAGAGCAATCAGCCCCAGCATTTT.

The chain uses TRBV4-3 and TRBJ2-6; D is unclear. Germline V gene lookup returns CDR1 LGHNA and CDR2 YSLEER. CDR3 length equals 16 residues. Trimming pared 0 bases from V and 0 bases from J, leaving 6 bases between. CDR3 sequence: CASSQDRSSGANVLTF. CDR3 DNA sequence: TGCGCCAGCAGCCAAGATCGCAGCTCTGGGGCCAACGTCCTGACTTTC.

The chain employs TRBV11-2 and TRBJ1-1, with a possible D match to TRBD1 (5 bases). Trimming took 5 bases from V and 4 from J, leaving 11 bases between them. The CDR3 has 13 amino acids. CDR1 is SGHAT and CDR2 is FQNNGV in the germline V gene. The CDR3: CASSQNQGTEAFF. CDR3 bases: TGTGCCAGCAGCCAAAACCAGGGCACTGAAGCTTTCTTT.

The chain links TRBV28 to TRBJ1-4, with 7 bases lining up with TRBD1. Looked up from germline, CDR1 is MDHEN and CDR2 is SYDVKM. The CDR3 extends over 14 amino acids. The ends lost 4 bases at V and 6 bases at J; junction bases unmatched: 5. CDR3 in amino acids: CASSSGTEDEKLFF. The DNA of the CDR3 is TGTGCCAGCAGTTCCGGGACAGAGGATGAAAAACTGTTTTTT.

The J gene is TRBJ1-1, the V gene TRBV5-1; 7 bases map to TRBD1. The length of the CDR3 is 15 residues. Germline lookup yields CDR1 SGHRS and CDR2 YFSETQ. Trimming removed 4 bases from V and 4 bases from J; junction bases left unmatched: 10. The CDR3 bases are TGCGCCAGCAGCCCCCGACAGGGTAGTGGCACTGAAGCTTTCTTT. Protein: CASSPRQGSGTEAFF.

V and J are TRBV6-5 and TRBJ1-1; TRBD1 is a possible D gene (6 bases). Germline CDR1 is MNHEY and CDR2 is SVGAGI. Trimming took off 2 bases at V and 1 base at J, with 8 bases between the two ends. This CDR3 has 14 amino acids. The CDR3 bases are TGTGCCAGCAGTTACGCGACAGGGAACACTGAAGCTTTCTTT. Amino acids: CASSYATGNTEAFF.

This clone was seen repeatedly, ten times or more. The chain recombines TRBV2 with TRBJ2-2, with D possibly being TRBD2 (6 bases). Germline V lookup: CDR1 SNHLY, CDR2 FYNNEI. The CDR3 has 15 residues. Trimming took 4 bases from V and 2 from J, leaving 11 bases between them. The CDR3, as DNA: TGTGCCAGCAGTGGGAGCGGGCGAAACACCGGGGAGCTGTTTTTT. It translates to CASSGSGRNTGELFF.

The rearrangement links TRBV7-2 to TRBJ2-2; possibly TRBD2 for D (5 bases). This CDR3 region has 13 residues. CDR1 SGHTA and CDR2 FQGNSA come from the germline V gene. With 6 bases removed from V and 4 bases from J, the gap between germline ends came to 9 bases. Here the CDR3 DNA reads TGTGCCAGCAGAAGGGAGAGCACCGGGGAGCTGTTTTTT. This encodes CASRRESTGELFF.

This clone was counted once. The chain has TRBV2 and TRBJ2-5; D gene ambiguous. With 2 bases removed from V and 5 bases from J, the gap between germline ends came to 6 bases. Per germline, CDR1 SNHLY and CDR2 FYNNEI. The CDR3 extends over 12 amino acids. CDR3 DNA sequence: TGTGCCAGCAGTGAAACTGGCGAGACCCAGTACTTC. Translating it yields CASSETGETQYF.

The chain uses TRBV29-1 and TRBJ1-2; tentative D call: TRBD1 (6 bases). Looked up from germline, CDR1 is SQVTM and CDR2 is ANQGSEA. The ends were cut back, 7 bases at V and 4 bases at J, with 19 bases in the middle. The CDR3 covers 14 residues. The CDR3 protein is CSAEGRGRGYGYTF. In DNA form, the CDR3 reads TGCAGCGCTGAGGGGCGGGGGCGAGGCTATGGCTACACCTTC.

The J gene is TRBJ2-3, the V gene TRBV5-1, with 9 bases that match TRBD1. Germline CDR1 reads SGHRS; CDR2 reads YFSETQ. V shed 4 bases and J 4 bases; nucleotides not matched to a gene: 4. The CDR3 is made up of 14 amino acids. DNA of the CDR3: TGCGCCAGCAGCGGCGGACAGGGGCCAGATACGCAGTATTTT. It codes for CASSGGQGPDTQYF. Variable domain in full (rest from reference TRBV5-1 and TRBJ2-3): KAGVTQTPRYLIKTRGQQVTLSCSPISGHRSVSWYQQTPGQGLQFLFEYFSETQRNKGNFPGRFSGRQFSNSRSEMNVSTLELGDSALYLCASSGGQGPDTQYFGPGTRLTVL.